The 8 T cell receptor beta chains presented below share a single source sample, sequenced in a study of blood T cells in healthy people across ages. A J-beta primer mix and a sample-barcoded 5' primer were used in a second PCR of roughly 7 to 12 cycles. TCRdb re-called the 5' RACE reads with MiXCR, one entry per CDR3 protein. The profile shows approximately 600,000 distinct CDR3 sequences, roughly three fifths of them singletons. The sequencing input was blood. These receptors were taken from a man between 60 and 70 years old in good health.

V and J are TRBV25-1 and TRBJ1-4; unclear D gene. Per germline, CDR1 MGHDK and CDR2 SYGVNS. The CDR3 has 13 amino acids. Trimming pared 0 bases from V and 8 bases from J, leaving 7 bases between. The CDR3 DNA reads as TGTGCCAGCAGTGAATACCCCGAAGAAAAACTGTTTTTT. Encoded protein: CASSEYPEEKLFF. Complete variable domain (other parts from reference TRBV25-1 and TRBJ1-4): EADIYQTPRYLVIGTGKKITLECSQTMGHDKMYWYQQDPGMELHLIHYSYGVNSTEKGDLSSESTVSRIRTEHFPLTLESARPSHTSQYLCASSEYPEEKLFFGSGTQLSVL.

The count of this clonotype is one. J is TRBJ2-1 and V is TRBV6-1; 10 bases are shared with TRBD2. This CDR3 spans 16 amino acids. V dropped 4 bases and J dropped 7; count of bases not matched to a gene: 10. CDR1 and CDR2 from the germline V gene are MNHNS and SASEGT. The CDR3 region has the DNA TGTGCCAGCAGTGGACCTCTAGCGGGAGCAGGGAATGAGCAGTTCTTC. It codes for CASSGPLAGAGNEQFF.

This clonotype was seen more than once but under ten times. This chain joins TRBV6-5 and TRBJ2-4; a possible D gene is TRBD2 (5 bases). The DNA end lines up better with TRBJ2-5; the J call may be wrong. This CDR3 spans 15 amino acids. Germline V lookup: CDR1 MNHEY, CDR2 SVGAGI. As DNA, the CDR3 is TGTGCCAGCAGCCCCGGGAACGTTGGATACGAGACCCAGTACTTC. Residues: CASSPGNVGYETQYF.

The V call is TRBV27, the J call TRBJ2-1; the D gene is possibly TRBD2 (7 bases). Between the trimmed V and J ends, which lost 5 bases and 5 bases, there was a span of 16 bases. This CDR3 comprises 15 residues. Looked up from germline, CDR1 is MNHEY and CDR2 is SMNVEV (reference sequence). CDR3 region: CASSPRGTTNNEQFF. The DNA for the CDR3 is TGTGCCAGCAGTCCGCGGGGGACAACCAACAATGAGCAGTTCTTC.

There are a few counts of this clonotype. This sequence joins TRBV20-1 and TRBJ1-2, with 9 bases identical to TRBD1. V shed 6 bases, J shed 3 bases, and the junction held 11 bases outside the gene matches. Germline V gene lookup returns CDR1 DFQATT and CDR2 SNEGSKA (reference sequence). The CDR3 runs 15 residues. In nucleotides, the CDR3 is TGCAGTGCCCTCCAGGCGGACAGGGGCCACTATGGCTACACCTTC. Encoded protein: CSALQADRGHYGYTF.

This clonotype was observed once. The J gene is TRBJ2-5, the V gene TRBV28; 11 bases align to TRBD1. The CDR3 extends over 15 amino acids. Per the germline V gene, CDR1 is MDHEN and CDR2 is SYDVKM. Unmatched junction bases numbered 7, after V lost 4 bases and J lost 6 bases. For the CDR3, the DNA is TGTGCCAGCAGTTCCTCGGGACAGGGGGGCAAGACCCAGTACTTC. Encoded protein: CASSSSGQGGKTQYF.

Here the CDR3 reads CSGGRATNEKLFF. CDR3 DNA: TGCAGCGGAGGCCGGGCAACTAATGAAAAACTGTTTTTT. The chain joins TRBV29-1 to TRBJ1-4; no reliable D call. Trimming shortened V by 7 bases and J by 0 bases, and 9 bases separated the two germline ends. The CDR3 is 13 amino acids. CDR1 SQVTM and CDR2 ANQGSEA come from the germline V gene.

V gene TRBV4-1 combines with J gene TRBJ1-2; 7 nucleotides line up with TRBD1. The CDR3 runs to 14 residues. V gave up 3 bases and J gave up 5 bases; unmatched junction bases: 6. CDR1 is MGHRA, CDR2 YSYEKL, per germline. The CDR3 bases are TGCGCCAGCAGCCAGCCCGGGACAGCTTATGGCTACACCTTC. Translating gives CASSQPGTAYGYTF.